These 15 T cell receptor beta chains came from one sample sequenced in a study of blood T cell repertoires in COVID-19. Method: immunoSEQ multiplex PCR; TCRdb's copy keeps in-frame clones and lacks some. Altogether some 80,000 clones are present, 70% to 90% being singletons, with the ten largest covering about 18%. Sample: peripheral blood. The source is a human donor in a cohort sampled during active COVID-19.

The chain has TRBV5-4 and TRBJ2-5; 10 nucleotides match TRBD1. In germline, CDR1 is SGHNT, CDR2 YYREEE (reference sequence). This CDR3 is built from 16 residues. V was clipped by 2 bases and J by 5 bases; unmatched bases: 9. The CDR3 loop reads CASSFWTGGVVETQYF. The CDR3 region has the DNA TGTGCCAGCAGCTTTTGGACAGGGGGTGTCGTGGAGACCCAGTACTTC.

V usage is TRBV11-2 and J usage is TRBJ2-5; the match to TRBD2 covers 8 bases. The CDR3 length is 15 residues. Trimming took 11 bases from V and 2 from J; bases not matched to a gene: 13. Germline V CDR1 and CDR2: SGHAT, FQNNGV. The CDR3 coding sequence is TGTGCCGGTGGGGGGGTTCTAGCGGGTCAAGAGACCCAGTACTTC. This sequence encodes CAGGGVLAGQETQYF.

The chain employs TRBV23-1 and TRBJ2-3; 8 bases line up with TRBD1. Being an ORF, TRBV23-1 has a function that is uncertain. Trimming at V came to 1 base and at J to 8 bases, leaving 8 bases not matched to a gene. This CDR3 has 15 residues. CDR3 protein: CASSQLAGGPGTQYF. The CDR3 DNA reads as TGCGCCAGCAGTCAATTGGCAGGGGGCCCGGGTACGCAGTATTTT.

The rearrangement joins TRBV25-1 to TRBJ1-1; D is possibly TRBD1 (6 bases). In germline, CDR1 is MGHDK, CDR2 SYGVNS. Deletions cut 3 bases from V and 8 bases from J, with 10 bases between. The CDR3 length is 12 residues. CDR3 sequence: CASSDGGAEAFF. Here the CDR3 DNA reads TGTGCCAGCAGTGATGGGGGGGCCGAAGCTTTCTTT.

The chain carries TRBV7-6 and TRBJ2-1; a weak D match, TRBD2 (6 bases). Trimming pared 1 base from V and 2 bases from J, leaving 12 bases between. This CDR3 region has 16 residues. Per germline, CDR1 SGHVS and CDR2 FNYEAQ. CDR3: CASSLGAPGAYNEQFF. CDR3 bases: TGTGCCAGCAGCTTAGGGGCTCCGGGAGCCTACAATGAGCAGTTCTTC.

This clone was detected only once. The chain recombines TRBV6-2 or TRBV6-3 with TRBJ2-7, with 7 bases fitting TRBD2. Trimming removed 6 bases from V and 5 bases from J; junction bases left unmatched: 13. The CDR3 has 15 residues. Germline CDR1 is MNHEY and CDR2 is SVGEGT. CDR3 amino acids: CASSDNSGRLHEQYF. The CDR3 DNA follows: TGTGCCAGCAGCGACAACTCCGGGAGGCTTCACGAGCAGTACTTC.

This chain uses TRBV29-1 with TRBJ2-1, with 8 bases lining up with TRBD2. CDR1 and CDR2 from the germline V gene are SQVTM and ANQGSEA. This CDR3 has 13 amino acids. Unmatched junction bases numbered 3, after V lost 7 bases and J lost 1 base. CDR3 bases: TGCAGCGCAGTAGCGGGGTCCTACAATGAGCAGTTCTTC. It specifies CSAVAGSYNEQFF.

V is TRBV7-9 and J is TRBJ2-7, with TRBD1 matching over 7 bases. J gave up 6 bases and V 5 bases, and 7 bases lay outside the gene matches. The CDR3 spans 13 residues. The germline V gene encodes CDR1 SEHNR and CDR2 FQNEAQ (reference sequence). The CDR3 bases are TGTGCCAGCAGCCCCGGGACAGCCCTCGAGCAGTACTTC. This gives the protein CASSPGTALEQYF.

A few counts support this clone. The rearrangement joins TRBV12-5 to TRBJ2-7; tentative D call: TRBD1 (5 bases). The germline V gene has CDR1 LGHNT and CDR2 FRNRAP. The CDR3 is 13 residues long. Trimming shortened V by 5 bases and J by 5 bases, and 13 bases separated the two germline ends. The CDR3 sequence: CASGGARWDEQYF. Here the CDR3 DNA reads TGTGCTAGTGGTGGGGCCCGTTGGGACGAGCAGTACTTC.

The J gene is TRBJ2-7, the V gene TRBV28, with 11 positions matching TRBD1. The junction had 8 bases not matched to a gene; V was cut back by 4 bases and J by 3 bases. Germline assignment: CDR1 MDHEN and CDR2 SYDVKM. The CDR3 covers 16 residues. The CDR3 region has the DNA TGTGCCAGCAGTTCTCTTGGGACAGGGGGAGGCTACGAGCAGTACTTC. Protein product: CASSSLGTGGGYEQYF.

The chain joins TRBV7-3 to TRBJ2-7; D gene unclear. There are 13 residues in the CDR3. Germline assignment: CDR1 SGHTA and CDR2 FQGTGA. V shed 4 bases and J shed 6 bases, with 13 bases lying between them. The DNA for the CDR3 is TGTGCCAGCAGCTCGGCTAGAGGCTCCGAGCAGTACTTC. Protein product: CASSSARGSEQYF.

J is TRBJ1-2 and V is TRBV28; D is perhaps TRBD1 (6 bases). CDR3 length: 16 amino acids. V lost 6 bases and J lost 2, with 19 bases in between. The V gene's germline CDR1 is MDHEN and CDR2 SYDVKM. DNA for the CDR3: TGTGCCAGCAGACCGGTGGGGGGGCTCGGAAACTATGGCTACACCTTC. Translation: CASRPVGGLGNYGYTF.

The CDR3 DNA reads as TGTGCCAGCAGTTACTCGATATGCGGGTACACTGAAGCTTTCTTT. This sequence encodes CASSYSICGYTEAFF. This chain links TRBV6-7 with TRBJ1-1; D remains unclear. TRBV6-7 is classed as an ORF, of uncertain function. Trimming stripped 0 bases from V and 3 bases from J, with 11 bases between. The CDR3 runs 15 residues.

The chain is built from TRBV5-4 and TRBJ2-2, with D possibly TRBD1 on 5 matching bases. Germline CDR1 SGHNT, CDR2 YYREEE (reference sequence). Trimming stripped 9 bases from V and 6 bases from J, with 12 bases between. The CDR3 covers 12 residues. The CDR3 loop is CATEPGSGELFF. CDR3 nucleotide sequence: TGTGCCACCGAACCAGGGTCCGGGGAGCTGTTTTTT. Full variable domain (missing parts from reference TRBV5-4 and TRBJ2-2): ETGVTQSPTHLIKTRGQQVTLRCSSQSGHNTVSWYQQALGQGPQFIFQYYREEENGRGNFPPRFSGLQFPNYSSELNVNALELDDSALYLCATEPGSGELFFGEGSRLTVL.

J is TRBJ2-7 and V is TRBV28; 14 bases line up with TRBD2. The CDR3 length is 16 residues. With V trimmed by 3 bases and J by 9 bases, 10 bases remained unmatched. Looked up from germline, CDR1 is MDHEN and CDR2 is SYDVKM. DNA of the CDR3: TGTGCCAGCAGTTTGTTCCTAGGGACTAGCGGGAGTGCGCAGTACTTC. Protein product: CASSLFLGTSGSAQYF.